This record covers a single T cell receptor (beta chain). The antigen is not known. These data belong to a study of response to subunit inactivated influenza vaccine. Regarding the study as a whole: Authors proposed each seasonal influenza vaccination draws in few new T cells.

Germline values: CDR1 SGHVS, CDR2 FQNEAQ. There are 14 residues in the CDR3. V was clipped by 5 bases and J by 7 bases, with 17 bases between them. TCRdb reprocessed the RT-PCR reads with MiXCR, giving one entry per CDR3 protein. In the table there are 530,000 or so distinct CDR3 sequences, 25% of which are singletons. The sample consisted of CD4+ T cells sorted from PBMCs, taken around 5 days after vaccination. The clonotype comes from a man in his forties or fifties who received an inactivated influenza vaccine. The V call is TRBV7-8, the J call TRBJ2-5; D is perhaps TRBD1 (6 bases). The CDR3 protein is CASSTRTDTTTQYF. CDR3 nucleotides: TGTGCCAGCAGCACCAGGACAGACACGACGACCCAGTACTTC.